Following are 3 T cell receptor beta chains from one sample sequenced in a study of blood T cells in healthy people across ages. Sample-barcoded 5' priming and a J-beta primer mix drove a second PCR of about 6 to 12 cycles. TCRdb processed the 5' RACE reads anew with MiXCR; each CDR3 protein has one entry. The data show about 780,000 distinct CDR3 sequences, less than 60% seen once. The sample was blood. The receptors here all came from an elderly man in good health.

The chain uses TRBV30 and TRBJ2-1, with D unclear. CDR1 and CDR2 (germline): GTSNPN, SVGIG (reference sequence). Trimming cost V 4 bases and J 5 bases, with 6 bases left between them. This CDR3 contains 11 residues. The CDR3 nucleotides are TGTGCCTGGAAACATCACAATGAGCAGTTCTTC. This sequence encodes CAWKHHNEQFF.

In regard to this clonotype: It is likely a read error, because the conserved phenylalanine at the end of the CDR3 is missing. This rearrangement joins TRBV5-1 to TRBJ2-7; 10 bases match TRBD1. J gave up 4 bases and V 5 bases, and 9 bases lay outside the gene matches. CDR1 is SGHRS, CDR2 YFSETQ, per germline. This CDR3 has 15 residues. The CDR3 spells CASSSTGQGRYEQYL. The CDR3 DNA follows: TGCGCCAGCAGTTCCACGGGACAGGGGAGGTACGAGCAGTACTTA.

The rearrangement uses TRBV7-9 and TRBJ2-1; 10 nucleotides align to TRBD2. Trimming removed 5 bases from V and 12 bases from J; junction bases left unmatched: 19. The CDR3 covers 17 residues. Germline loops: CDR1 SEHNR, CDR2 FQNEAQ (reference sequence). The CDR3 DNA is TGTGCCAGCAGCCAAGGGGGACTAGCGAATTACTACAGGGGGCAGTTCTTC. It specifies CASSQGGLANYYRGQFF.